The text below deals with one TCR beta chain. Authors' methods: Amplified reference gene primers provided the basis for estimating nucleated cell counts. The assay was immunoSEQ multiplex PCR, and TCRdb's table has in-frame clones only and misses some. D and trimming were read from the DNA, whereas the V and J calls and clone size are those reported in that table. The sample yields over 40,000 clones, 92% seen once. CDR1 and CDR2 from the germline V gene are LNHNV and YYDKDF (reference sequence). V shed 0 bases and J shed 0 bases, with 12 bases lying between them. This CDR3 has 17 amino acids. This sample was taken from a study of blood T cell repertoires in COVID-19. Study in general: There were acute and convalescent COVID-19 samples, and they came from the United States, Italy and Spain.

The source is a human donor in a cohort sampled during active COVID-19. Material for sequencing was peripheral blood. This rearrangement joins TRBV15 to TRBJ1-3; D is unclear. The CDR3 DNA follows: TGTGCCACCAGCAGAGACCTCCTTCCCCTCTCTGGAAACACCATATATTTT. Its protein product is CATSRDLLPLSGNTIYF.